This TCR beta chain derives from a study of T-cell memory formation after mild COVID-19. V lost 6 bases to trimming and J lost 4 bases, with 21 bases between them. This CDR3 region has 15 residues. The germline V gene has CDR1 SQVTM and CDR2 ANQGSEA. For this clonotype: The antigen is undetermined.

Study findings and constraints: The second-wave clones peaking on day 37 were not confirmed as SARS-CoV-2-specific. For contracting clones, CD4+ ones sat mainly in CM and EM, CD8+ in EMRA.

TCRdb reprocessed the 5' RACE reads via MiXCR and lists one record per CDR3 protein. In the table there are 300,000 to 350,000 distinct CDR3 sequences, just under 20% of which are singletons. V gene TRBV29-1 combines with J gene TRBJ1-2, with D possibly matching TRBD1 (5 bases). The clonotype comes from a man between 18 and 35 years old who had mild COVID-19 (a few samples of this study predate the infection). Cell type and time point are not known. Source material: PBMCs or a T cell subset sorted from them (not recorded which). CDR3 sequence reads: CSVTPDSRLPYGYTF. Here the CDR3 DNA reads TGCAGCGTGACCCCTGACAGCAGGCTCCCCTATGGCTACACCTTC.